Included here is one TCR beta chain sequence, with context. The record originates from a study of blood T cell repertoires in COVID-19. The CDR3 is 16 residues long. V was pared by 1 base and J by 3 bases, with 15 bases between. The germline gives CDR1 LNHNV, CDR2 YYDKDF (reference sequence). This table comes from immunoSEQ multiplex PCR, and its TCRdb copy is limited to in-frame clones, with some not included. The sample holds 150,000 to 200,000 clones, 65% to 85% seen once. This chain joins TRBV15 and TRBJ1-1, with unresolved D. Source material: peripheral blood. The source is a man between 60 and 75 years old with active or convalescent COVID-19. The CDR3 sequence is CATSRGRSPGDTEAFF. CDR3 coding DNA: TGTGCCACCAGCAGAGGTAGAAGTCCCGGGGACACTGAAGCTTTCTTT.